The 8 T cell receptor beta chains below all came from one sample that was sequenced in a study of cytomegalovirus exposure and HLA in healthy donors. The primer mix had 60 Vbeta and 13 Jbeta primers. This table comes from immunoSEQ multiplex PCR, and its TCRdb copy is limited to in-frame clones, with some not included. The table lists tens of thousands of clones, roughly 44% of them singletons. The sequenced sample consisted of PBMCs. These receptor sequences come from a woman between 45 and 65 years old in good health and CMV-seronegative.

A few counts support this clone. The J gene is TRBJ2-2, the V gene TRBV7-8; 8 bases match TRBD2. This CDR3 spans 14 amino acids. V shed 10 bases and J 5 bases; nucleotides not matched to a gene: 9. Germline V gives CDR1 SGHVS, CDR2 FQNEAQ. CDR3 region: CATSEREWTGELFF. Here the CDR3 DNA reads TGTGCCACCAGTGAGCGGGAGTGGACCGGGGAGCTGTTTTTT.

The chain joins TRBV2 to TRBJ2-5; TRBD2 is a possible D gene (6 bases). There are 15 residues in the CDR3. The ends were cut back, 7 bases at V and 5 bases at J, with 20 bases in the middle. Germline CDR1 SNHLY, CDR2 FYNNEI. CDR3 in DNA: TGTGCCAGCACTCTAACCGACGCTGGGGGGGAGACCCAGTACTTC. It codes for CASTLTDAGGETQYF.

This clone was seen more than once but under ten times. The chain couples TRBV18 to TRBJ1-2, with 7 nucleotides matching TRBD1. The CDR3 has 15 amino acids. The junction had 9 bases not matched to a gene; V was cut back by 5 bases and J by 3 bases. Looked up from germline, CDR1 is KGHSH and CDR2 is LQKENI. CDR3 loop: CASSAGQWVDYGYTF. The DNA for the CDR3 is TGTGCCAGCTCAGCGGGACAGTGGGTCGACTATGGCTACACCTTC.

The chain employs TRBV29-1 and TRBJ2-3; D is ambiguous. The CDR3 contains 13 residues. In germline, CDR1 is SQVTM, CDR2 ANQGSEA. Trimming took off 3 bases at V and 2 bases at J, with 9 bases between the two ends. The DNA for the CDR3 is TGCAGCGTTGATACCGGAGCCACAGATACGCAGTATTTT. Encoded protein: CSVDTGATDTQYF.

V and J are TRBV5-1 and TRBJ1-1; D remains ambiguous. The CDR3 totals 14 residues. Germline V gene sequence: CDR1 SGHRS, CDR2 YFSETQ. The V end was cut by 2 bases, the J end by 1 base, with 9 bases between. CDR3 sequence: CASSLSSANTEAFF. DNA for the CDR3: TGCGCCAGCAGCTTAAGCTCTGCGAACACTGAAGCTTTCTTT.

This clone turned up a few times. The rearrangement uses TRBV2 and TRBJ1-2, with a weak D call TRBD1 (6 bases). Trimming removed 6 bases from V and 1 base from J, with 12 bases in between. Germline V lookup: CDR1 SNHLY, CDR2 FYNNEI. The CDR3 is 14 residues long. This chain's CDR3 is CASRTRDNNYGYTF. The CDR3 region has the DNA TGTGCCAGCAGAACCCGGGACAATAACTATGGCTACACCTTC.

The chain recombines TRBV7-6 with TRBJ2-3; a possible D gene is TRBD2 (6 bases). Germline V gives CDR1 SGHVS, CDR2 FNYEAQ. The CDR3 totals 15 residues. The V and J ends lost 4 bases and 3 bases respectively, with 14 bases between them. This chain's CDR3 is CASSWGGGLTDTQYF. The CDR3 nucleotides are TGTGCCAGCAGCTGGGGCGGAGGGCTGACAGATACGCAGTATTTT.

This clone was seen just once. The J gene is TRBJ1-5, the V gene TRBV5-6; TRBD1 is a possible D gene (6 bases). There are 13 residues in the CDR3. The germline V and J ends were trimmed by 4 bases and 3 bases, with 8 bases remaining between them. The germline gives CDR1 SGHDT, CDR2 YYEEEE. The CDR3 spells CASSGGLNQPQHF. The CDR3 region has the DNA TGTGCCAGCAGCGGGGGCCTCAATCAGCCCCAGCATTTT. Based on the CDR3 plus reference TRBV5-6 and TRBJ1-5, the full variable domain is DAGVTQSPTHLIKTRGQQVTLRCSPKSGHDTVSWYQQALGQGPQFIFQYYEEEERQRGNFPDRFSGHQFPNYSSELNVNALLLGDSALYLCASSGGLNQPQHFGDGTRLSIL.